This T cell receptor (beta chain) stems from a study of cytomegalovirus exposure and HLA in healthy donors. The PCR employed 60 Vbeta primers together with 13 Jbeta primers. Assay used: immunoSEQ multiplex PCR; TCRdb lists only in-frame clones, some missing. The table has about 190,000 clones, approximately 81% seen once. Trimming stripped 6 bases from V and 4 bases from J, with 12 bases between. There are 13 residues in the CDR3. The germline V gene has CDR1 SNHLY and CDR2 FYNNEI. The rearrangement uses TRBV2 and TRBJ2-5; a weak D match, TRBD1 (6 bases). Sequenced: PBMCs. The TCR was taken from a woman aged 25 to 45 in good health and CMV-seronegative. The CDR3 here is CASRGGGLETQYF. CDR3 DNA sequence: TGTGCCAGCAGAGGGGGTGGACTAGAGACCCAGTACTTC. Looking up the rest from reference TRBV2 and TRBJ2-5 gives the full variable domain: EPEVTQTPSHQVTQMGQEVILRCVPISNHLYFYWYRQILGQKVEFLVSFYNNEISEKSEIFDDQFSVERPDGSNFTLKIRSTKLEDSAMYFCASRGGGLETQYFGPGTRLLVL.